This entry features one T cell receptor beta chain sequence. This record belongs to a study of blood T cell repertoires in COVID-19. Per the germline V gene, CDR1 is LNHDA and CDR2 is SQIVND (reference sequence). This CDR3 contains 15 residues. The V gene lost 7 bases and the J gene lost 7 bases, with 20 bases spanning the gap. Libraries were prepared by immunoSEQ multiplex PCR; TCRdb keeps only in-frame clonotypes and omits some of them. The sample records around 310,000 clones, 90% being singletons. Seattle patients were enrolled while actively infected and followed longitudinally. The sample taken for sequencing was peripheral blood. This TCR came from a woman in her forties with COVID-19, enrolled during active disease. The chain employs TRBV19 and TRBJ1-5, with D perhaps TRBD1 (5 bases). CDR3 sequence: CASTILGGGRQPQHF. The CDR3 DNA follows: TGTGCCAGTACCATTCTTGGGGGGGGTCGGCAGCCCCAGCATTTT.